Given below is one T cell receptor (beta chain) in context. Original handling: From reference gene primer amplification, estimates of nucleated cell counts were derived. Assay: immunoSEQ multiplex PCR; the TCRdb copy retains only in-frame clones and omits some. V, J and clone size are taken as reported in that table, and D and trimming were inferred from the DNA itself. The sample carries 260,000 or so clones, roughly 85% recorded once. The data are from a study of blood T cell repertoires in COVID-19. V was trimmed by 1 base and J by 7 bases, leaving 8 bases between them. Germline assignment: CDR1 MGHRA and CDR2 YSYEKL. The CDR3 is 14 residues long. Participants' own reports of clinical history determined their cohort assignment. Cohort 3 recovered donors had two negative PCRs, clearance, or symptom resolution.

This sequence originates from a woman aged 50 to 60 who had recovered from COVID-19. The chain has TRBV4-1 and TRBJ1-6; D not certain. The specimen sequenced was PBMCs or T cells enriched from blood (not recorded which). This CDR3 is CASSQARRNSPLHF. The CDR3 DNA follows: TGCGCCAGCAGCCAAGCCCGCAGGAATTCACCCCTCCACTTT.